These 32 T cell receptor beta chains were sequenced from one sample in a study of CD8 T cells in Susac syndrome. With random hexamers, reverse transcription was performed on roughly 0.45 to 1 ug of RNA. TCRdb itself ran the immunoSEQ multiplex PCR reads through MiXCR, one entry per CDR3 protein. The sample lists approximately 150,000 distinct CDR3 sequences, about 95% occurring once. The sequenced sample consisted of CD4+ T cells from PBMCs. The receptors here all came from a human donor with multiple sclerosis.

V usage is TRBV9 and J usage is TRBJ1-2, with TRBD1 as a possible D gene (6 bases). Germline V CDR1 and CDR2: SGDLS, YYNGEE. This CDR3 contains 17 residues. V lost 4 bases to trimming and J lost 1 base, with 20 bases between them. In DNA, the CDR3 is TGTGCCAGCAGCATCTCGACCGGGACACGAGATAACTATGGCTACACCTTC. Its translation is CASSISTGTRDNYGYTF.

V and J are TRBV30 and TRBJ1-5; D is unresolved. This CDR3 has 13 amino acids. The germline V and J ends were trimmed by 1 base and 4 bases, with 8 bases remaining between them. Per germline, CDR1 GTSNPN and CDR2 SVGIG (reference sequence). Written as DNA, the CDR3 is TGTGCCTGGAGTGGACAAGATAATCAGCCCCAGCATTTT. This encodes CAWSGQDNQPQHF.

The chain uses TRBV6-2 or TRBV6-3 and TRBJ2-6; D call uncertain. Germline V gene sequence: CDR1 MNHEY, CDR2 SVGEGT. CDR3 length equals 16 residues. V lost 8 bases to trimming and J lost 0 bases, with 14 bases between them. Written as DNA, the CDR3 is TGTGCCAGCGATAAACAGCGAAGCTCTGGGGCCAACGTCCTGACTTTC. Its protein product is CASDKQRSSGANVLTF.

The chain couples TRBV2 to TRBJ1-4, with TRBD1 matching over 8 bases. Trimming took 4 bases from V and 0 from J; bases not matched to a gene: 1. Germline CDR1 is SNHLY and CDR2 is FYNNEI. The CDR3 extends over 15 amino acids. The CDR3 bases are TGTGCCAGCAGTGGACAGGGGACAACTAATGAAAAACTGTTTTTT. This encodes CASSGQGTTNEKLFF.

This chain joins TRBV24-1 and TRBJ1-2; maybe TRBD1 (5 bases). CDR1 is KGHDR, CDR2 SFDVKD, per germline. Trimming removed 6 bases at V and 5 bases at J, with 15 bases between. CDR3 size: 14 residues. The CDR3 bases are TGTGCCACCAGTATGCAGGGTATTGGATATGGCTACACCTTC. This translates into CATSMQGIGYGYTF.

The CDR3 sequence: CASSTQGQQNEQFF. Here the CDR3 DNA reads TGCGCCAGCAGCACCCAGGGACAACAGAATGAGCAGTTCTTC. The J gene is TRBJ2-1, the V gene TRBV5-1; TRBD1 might be the D (6 bases). The CDR3 is 14 residues long. Trimming pared 4 bases from V and 7 bases from J, leaving 15 bases between. CDR1 and CDR2 (germline): SGHRS, YFSETQ.

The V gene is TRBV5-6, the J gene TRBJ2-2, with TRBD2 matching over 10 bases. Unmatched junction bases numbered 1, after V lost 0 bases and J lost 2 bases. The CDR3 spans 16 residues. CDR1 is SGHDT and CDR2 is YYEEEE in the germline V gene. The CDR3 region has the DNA TGTGCCAGCAGCTTGGTAGCGGGAGGTAACACCGGGGAGCTGTTTTTT. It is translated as CASSLVAGGNTGELFF.

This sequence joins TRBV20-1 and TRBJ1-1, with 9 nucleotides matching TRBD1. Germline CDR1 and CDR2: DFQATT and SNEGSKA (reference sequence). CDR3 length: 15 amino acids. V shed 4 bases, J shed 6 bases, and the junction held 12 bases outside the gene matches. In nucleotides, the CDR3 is TGCAGTGCTACCGGGACAGGGCGGTTTTGGGCTGAAGCTTTCTTT. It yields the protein CSATGTGRFWAEAFF.

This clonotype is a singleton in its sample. In nucleotides, the CDR3 is TGCAGTGCCCCTGGACAGGGTGGCGCTACGCAGTATTTT. This gives the protein CSAPGQGGATQYF. V and J are TRBV20-1 and TRBJ2-3; 8 bases match TRBD1. The CDR3 has 13 residues. Trimming took 6 bases from V and 8 from J; bases not matched to a gene: 10. The germline V gene has CDR1 DFQATT and CDR2 SNEGSKA (reference sequence).

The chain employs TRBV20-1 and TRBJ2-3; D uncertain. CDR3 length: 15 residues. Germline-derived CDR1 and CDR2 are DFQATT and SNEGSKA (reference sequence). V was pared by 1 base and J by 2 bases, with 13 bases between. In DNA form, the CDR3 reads TGCAGTGCTAGAGCTCTACCACATAACACAGATACGCAGTATTTT. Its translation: CSARALPHNTDTQYF.

CDR3 amino acids: CASSSRRGEQYF. The CDR3 DNA follows: TGTGCCAGCAGTTCAAGACGGGGGGAGCAGTACTTC. The rearrangement links TRBV28 to TRBJ2-7; D perhaps matches TRBD2 (6 bases). This CDR3 spans 12 amino acids. V lost 4 bases and J 7 bases, leaving 11 bases between the germline ends. Per germline, CDR1 MDHEN and CDR2 SYDVKM.

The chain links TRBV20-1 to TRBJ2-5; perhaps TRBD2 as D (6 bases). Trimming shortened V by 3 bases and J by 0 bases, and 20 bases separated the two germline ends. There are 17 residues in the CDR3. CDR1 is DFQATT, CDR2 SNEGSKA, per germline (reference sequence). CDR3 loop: CSASESWAGLYQETQYF. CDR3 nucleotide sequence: TGCAGTGCTAGCGAATCCTGGGCGGGGCTGTACCAAGAGACCCAGTACTTC.

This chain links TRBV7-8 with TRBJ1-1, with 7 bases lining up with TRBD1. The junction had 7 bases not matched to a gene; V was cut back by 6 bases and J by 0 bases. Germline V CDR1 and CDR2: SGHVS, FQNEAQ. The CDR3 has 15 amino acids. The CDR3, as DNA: TGTGCCAGCAGTCTTGGGGGACAGATGAACACTGAAGCTTTCTTT. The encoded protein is CASSLGGQMNTEAFF.

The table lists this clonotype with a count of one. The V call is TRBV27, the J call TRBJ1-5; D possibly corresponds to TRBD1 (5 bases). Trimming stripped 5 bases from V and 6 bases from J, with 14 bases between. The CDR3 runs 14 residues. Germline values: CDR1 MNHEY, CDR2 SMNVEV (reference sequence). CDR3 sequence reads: CASSPKPGRQPQHF. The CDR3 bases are TGTGCCAGCAGTCCCAAGCCGGGGCGTCAGCCCCAGCATTTT.

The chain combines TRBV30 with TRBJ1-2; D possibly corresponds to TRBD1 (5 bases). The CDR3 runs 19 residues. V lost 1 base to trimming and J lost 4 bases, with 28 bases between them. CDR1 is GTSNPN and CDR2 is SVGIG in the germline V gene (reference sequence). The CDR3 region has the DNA TGTGCCTGGAGTGATCTCCTAGTCGTCCTGGCAGGGAAGGCCTATGGCTACACCTTC. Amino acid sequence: CAWSDLLVVLAGKAYGYTF.

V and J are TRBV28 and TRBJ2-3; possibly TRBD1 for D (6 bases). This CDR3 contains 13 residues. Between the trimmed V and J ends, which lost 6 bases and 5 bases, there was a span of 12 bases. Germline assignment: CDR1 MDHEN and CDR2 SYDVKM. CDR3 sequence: CASRTGSRDTQYF. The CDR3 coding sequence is TGTGCCAGCAGGACAGGTTCGAGAGATACGCAGTATTTT.

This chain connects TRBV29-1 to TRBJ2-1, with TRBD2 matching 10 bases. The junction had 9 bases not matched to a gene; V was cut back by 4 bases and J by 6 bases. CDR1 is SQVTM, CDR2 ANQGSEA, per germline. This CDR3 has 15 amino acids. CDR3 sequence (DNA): TGCAGCGTTGGGACTAGCGGACGAATAGGCAATGAGCAGTTCTTC. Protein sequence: CSVGTSGRIGNEQFF.

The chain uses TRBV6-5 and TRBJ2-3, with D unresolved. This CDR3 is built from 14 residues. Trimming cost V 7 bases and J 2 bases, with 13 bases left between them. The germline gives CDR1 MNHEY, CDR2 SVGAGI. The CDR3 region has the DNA TGTGCCAGCAAGTCCGTCGCTTTCACAGATACGCAGTATTTT. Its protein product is CASKSVAFTDTQYF.

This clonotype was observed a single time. The CDR3 bases are TGTGCCACCCAGGGTGGGGGGCAACAGCCCCAGCATTTT. Translated: CATQGGGQQPQHF. The V call is TRBV24-1, the J call TRBJ1-5; tentatively, D is TRBD1 (6 bases). The ends were cut back, 9 bases at V and 7 bases at J, with 15 bases in the middle. The CDR3 is made up of 13 amino acids. Germline V gene lookup returns CDR1 KGHDR and CDR2 SFDVKD.

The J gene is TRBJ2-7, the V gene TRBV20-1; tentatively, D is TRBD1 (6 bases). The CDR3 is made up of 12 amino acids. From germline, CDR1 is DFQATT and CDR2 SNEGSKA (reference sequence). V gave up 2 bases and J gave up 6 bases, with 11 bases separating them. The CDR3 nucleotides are TGCAGTGCTAGACTGACAGGTCGCGAGCAGTACTTC. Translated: CSARLTGREQYF.

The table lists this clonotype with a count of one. Here the CDR3 DNA reads TGCAGTGCTAGAGATAGGCGGGGGGCGTACAATGAGCAGTTCTTC. Residues: CSARDRRGAYNEQFF. This chain joins TRBV20-1 and TRBJ2-1; 8 nucleotides match TRBD2. Germline CDR1 is DFQATT and CDR2 is SNEGSKA (reference sequence). This CDR3 has 15 amino acids. V dropped 0 bases and J dropped 4; count of bases not matched to a gene: 5.

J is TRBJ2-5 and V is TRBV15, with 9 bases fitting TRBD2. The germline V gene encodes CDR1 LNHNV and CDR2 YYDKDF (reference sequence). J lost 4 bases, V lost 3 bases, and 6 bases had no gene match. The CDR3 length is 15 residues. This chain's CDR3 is CATSSVAGAPETQYF. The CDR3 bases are TGTGCCACCAGCAGTGTAGCGGGAGCCCCAGAGACCCAGTACTTC.

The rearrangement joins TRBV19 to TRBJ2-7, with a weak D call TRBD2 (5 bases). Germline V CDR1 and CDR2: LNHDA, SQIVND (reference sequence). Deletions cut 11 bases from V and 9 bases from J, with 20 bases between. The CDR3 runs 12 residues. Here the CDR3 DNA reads TGTGCCGCCGGCGTGCCCCCGAGCGGGCAGTACTTC. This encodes CAAGVPPSGQYF.

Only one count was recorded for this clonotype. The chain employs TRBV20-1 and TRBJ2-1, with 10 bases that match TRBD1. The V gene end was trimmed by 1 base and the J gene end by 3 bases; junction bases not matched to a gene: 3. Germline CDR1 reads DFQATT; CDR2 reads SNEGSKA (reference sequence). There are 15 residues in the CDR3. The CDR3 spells CSARATGGFYNEQFF. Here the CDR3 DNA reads TGCAGTGCTAGAGCGACAGGGGGCTTCTACAATGAGCAGTTCTTC.

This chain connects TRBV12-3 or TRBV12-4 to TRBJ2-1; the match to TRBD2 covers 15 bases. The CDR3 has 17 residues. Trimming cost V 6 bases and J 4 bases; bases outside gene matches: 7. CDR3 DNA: TGTGCCAGCAGCCCGGGACTAGCGGGAGGAACATACAATGAGCAGTTCTTC. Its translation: CASSPGLAGGTYNEQFF.

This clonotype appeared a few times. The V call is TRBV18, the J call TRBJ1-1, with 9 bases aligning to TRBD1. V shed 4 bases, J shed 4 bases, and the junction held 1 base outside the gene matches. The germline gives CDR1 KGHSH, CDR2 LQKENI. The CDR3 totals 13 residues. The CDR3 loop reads CASSLTGGTEAFF. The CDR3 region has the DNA TGTGCCAGCTCACTGACAGGGGGCACTGAAGCTTTCTTT. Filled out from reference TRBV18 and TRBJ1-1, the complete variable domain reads NAGVMQNPRHLVRRRGQEARLRCSPMKGHSHVYWYRQLPEEGLKFMVYLQKENIIDESGMPKERFSAEFPKEGPSILRIQQVVRGDSAAYFCASSLTGGTEAFFGQGTRLTVV.

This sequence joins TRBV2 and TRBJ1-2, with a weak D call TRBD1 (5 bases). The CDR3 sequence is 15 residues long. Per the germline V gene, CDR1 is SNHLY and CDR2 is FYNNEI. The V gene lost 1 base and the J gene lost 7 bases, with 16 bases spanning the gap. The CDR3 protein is CASSEGGRAISGYTF. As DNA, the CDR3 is TGTGCCAGCAGTGAAGGGGGCAGGGCGATTAGTGGCTACACCTTC.

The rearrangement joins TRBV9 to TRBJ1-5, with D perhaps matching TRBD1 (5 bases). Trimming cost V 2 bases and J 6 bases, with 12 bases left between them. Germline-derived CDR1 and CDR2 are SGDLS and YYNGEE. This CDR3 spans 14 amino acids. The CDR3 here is CASSVKAGPQPQHF. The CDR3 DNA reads TGTGCCAGCAGCGTCAAAGCAGGGCCTCAGCCCCAGCATTTT.

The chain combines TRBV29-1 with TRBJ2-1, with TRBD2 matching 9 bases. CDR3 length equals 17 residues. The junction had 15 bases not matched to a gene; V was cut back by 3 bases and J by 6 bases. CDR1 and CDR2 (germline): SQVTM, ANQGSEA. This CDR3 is CSVEGAWGGSGSNEQFF. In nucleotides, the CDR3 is TGCAGCGTTGAGGGGGCTTGGGGTGGTAGCGGGAGCAATGAGCAGTTCTTC.

CDR3 nucleotide sequence: TGTGCCACCAGCAGAGGTCGGGGAAGCTACGAGCAGTACTTC. Encoded protein: CATSRGRGSYEQYF. The chain links TRBV15 to TRBJ2-7, with D possibly matching TRBD2 (5 bases). The CDR3 spans 14 residues. Trimming removed 1 base from V and 3 bases from J, with 10 bases in between. From germline, CDR1 is LNHNV and CDR2 YYDKDF (reference sequence). The whole variable domain, remainder taken from reference TRBV15 and TRBJ2-7, is DAMVIQNPRYQVTQFGKPVTLSCSQTLNHNVMYWYQQKSSQAPKLLFHYYDKDFNNEADTPDNFQSRRPNTSFCFLDIRSPGLGDTAMYLCATSRGRGSYEQYFGPGTRLTVT.

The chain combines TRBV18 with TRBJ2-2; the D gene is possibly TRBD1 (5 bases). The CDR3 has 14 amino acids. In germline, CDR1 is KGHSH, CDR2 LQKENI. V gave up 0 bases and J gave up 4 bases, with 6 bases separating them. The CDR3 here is CASSPPQGTGELFF. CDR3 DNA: TGTGCCAGCTCACCACCTCAGGGCACCGGGGAGCTGTTTTTT.

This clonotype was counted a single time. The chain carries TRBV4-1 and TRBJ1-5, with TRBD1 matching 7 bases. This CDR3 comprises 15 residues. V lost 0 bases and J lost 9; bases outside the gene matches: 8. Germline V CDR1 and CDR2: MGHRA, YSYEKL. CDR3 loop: CASSQEDRNLSPQHF. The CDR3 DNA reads TGCGCCAGCAGCCAAGAGGACAGGAACCTTTCGCCCCAGCATTTT.